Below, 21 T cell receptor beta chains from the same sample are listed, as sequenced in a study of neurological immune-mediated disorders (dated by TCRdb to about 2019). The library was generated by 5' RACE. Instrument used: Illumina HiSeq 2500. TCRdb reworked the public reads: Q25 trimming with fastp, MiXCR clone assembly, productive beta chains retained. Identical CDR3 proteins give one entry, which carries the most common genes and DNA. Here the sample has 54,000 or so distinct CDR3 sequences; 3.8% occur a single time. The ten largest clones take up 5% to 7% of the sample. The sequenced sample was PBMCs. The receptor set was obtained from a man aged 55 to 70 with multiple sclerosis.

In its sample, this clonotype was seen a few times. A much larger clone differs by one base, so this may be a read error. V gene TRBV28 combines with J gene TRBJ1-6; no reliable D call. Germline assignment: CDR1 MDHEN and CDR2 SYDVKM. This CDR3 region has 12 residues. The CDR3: CASKAVNSPLNF. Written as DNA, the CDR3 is TGTGCCAGCAAGGCAGTTAATTCACCCCTCAACTTT.

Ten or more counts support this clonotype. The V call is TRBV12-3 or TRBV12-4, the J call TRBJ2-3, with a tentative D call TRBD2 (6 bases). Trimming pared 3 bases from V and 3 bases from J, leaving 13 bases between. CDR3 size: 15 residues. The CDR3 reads CASSLVVGGTDTQYF. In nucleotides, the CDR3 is TGTGCCAGCAGTTTGGTCGTTGGGGGGACAGATACGCAGTATTTT.

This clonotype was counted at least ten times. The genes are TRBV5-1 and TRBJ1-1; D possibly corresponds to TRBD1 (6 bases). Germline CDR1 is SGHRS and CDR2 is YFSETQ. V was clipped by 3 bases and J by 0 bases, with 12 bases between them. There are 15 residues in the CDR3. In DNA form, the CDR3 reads TGCGCCAGCAGCTCCGAGGGGGGTTTGAACACTGAAGCTTTCTTT. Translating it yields CASSSEGGLNTEAFF.

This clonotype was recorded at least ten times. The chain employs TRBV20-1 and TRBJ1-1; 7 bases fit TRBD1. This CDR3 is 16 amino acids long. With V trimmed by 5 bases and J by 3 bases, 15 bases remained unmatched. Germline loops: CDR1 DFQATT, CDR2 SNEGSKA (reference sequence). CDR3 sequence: CSADAFATGDDTEAFF. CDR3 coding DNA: TGCAGTGCTGATGCCTTTGCTACAGGGGACGACACTGAAGCTTTCTTT.

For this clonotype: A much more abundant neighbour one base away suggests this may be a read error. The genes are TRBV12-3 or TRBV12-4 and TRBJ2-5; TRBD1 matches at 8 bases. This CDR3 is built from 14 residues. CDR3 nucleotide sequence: TGTGCCAGCAGGCCCACAGGGGGGTCAGAGAACCAGTACTTC. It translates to CASRPTGGSENQYF.

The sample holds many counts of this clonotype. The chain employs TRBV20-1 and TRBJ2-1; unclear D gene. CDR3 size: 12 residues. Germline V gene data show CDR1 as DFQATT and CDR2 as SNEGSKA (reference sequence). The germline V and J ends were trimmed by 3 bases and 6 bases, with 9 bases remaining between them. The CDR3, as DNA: TGCAGTGCTAGGGACCGACGCAATGAGCAGTTCTTC. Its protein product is CSARDRRNEQFF.

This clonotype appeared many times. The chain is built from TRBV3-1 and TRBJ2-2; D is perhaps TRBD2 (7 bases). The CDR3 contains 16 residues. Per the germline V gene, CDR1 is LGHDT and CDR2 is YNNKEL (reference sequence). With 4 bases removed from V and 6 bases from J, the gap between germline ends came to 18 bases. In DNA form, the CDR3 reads TGTGCCAGCAGCCGAAGCTCCACGGGGGGCCCCGGGGAGCTGTTTTTT. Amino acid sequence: CASSRSSTGGPGELFF.

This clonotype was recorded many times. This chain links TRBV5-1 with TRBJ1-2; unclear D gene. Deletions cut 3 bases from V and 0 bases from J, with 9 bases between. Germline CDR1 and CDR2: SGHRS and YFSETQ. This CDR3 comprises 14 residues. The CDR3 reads CASSYTGTNYGYTF. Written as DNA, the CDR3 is TGCGCCAGCAGCTACACCGGTACTAACTATGGCTACACCTTC.

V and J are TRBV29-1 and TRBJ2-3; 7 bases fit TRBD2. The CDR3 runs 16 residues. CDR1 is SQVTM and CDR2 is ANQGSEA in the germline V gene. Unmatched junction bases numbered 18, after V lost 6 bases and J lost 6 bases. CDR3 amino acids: CSVTLEGGIFADTQYF. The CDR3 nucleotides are TGCAGCGTAACTTTAGAGGGAGGGATCTTCGCGGATACGCAGTATTTT.

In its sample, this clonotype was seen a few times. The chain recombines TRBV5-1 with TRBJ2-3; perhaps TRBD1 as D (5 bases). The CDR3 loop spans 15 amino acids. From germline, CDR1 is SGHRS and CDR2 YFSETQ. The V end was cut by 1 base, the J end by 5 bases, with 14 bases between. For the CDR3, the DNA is TGCGCCAGCAGCTTGTTCGGCAGGGAAGGAGATACGCAGTATTTT. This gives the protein CASSLFGREGDTQYF.

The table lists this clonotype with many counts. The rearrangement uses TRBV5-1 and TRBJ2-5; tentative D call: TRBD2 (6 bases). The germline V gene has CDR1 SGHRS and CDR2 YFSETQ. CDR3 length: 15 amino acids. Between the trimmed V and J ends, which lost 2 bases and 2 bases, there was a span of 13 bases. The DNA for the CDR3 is TGCGCCAGCAGCTTAAGCGGGCCCTTTCAAGAGACCCAGTACTTC. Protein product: CASSLSGPFQETQYF.

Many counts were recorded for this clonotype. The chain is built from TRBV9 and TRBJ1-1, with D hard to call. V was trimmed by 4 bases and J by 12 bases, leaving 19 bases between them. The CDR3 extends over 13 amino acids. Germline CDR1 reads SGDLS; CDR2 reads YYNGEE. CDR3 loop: CASSPTAGFSTFF. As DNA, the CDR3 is TGTGCCAGCAGCCCAACAGCCGGGTTTTCCACTTTCTTT.

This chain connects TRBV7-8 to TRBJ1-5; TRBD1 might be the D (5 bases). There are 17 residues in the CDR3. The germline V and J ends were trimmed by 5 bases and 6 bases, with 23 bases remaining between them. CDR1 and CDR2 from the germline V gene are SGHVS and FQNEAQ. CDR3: CASSPPVGRVGSQPQHF. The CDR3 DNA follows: TGTGCCAGCAGCCCCCCGGTGGGCAGGGTTGGAAGTCAGCCCCAGCATTTT.

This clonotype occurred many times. CDR3 protein: CSASWEGWTEAFF. The CDR3 region has the DNA TGCAGTGCCAGTTGGGAGGGGTGGACTGAAGCTTTCTTT. The chain links TRBV20-1 to TRBJ1-1, with a possible D match to TRBD1 (5 bases). V shed 6 bases and J shed 5 bases, with 16 bases lying between them. There are 13 residues in the CDR3. Germline CDR1 is DFQATT and CDR2 is SNEGSKA (reference sequence).

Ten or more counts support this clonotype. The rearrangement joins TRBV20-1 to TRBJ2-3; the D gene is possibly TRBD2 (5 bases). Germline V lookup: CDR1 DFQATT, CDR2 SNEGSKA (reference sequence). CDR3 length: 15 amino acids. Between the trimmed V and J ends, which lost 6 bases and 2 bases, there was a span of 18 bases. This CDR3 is CSAYDRSGPTDTQYF. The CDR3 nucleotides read TGCAGTGCCTACGATAGGAGCGGACCCACAGATACGCAGTATTTT.

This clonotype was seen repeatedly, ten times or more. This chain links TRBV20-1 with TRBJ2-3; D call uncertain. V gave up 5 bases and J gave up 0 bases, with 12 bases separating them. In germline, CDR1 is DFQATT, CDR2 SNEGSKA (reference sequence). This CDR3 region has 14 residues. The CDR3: CSASPGSSTDTQYF. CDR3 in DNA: TGCAGTGCTTCCCCAGGATCTAGCACAGATACGCAGTATTTT.

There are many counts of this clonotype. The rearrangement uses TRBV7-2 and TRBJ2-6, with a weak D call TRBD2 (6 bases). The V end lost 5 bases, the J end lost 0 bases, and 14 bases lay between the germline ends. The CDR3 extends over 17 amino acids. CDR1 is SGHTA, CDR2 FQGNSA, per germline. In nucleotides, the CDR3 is TGTGCCAGCAGCCGGGGGACGGGAATCTCTGGGGCCAACGTCCTGACTTTC. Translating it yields CASSRGTGISGANVLTF.

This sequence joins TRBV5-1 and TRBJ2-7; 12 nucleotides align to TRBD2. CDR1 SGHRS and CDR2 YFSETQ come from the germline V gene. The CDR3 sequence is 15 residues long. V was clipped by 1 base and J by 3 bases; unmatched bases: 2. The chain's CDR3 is CASSLTSGGLYEQYF. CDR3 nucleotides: TGCGCCAGCAGCTTGACTAGCGGGGGGCTCTACGAGCAGTACTTC.

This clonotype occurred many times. CDR3 protein: CSAIQGANSPLHF. CDR3 DNA: TGCAGTGCGATACAGGGGGCTAATTCACCCCTCCACTTT. This chain uses TRBV20-1 with TRBJ1-6; 9 bases map to TRBD1. This CDR3 contains 13 residues. The V gene end was trimmed by 6 bases and the J gene end by 6 bases; junction bases not matched to a gene: 3. Per germline, CDR1 DFQATT and CDR2 SNEGSKA (reference sequence).

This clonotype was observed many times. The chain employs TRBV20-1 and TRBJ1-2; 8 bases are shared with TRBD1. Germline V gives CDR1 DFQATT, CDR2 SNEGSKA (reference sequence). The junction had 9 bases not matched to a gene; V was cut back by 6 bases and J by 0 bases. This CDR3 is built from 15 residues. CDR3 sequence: CSADTGQAANYGYTF. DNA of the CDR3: TGCAGTGCCGATACGGGACAGGCAGCTAACTATGGCTACACCTTC.

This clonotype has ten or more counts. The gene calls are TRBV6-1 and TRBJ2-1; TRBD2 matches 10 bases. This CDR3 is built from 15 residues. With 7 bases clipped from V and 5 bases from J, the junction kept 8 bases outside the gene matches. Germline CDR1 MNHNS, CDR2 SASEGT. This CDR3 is CASIYMLAGDNEQFF. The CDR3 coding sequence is TGTGCCAGCATATATATGCTAGCGGGGGACAATGAGCAGTTCTTC.